This TCR beta chain was obtained from a study of shared clonotypes between healthy human individuals. Across the whole study: Used for every donor were three CD4 naive, three CD4 memory, two CD8 naive and one CD8 memory plate.

CD8 cells classed as naive were CD45RO-negative and positively selected for CCR7, excluding terminally differentiated effector memory CD45RA+ cells. Study-level findings and limits: Sorted-subset samples were not fully sequenced, rarefaction indicated.

Assay execution proceeded at the deep level. Sequencing used immunoSEQ multiplex PCR; TCRdb keeps in-frame clones, though not all of them. The repertoire consists of about 1,800,000 clones, with about 95% occurring once and the leading ten covering around 1.2%. Germline V gives CDR1 SGHNT, CDR2 YYREEE (reference sequence). This CDR3 has 12 residues. The germline V and J ends were trimmed by 0 bases and 8 bases, with 8 bases remaining between them. Details on this clone: Its specificity is not known.

J is TRBJ1-2 and V is TRBV5-4; possibly TRBD1 for D (5 bases). This TCR was recovered from a young man in good health. The specimen was naive CD8+ T cells sorted from blood. CDR3 sequence: CASSLGTTGYTF. The CDR3 DNA follows: TGTGCCAGCAGCTTGGGGACAACGGGCTACACCTTC.